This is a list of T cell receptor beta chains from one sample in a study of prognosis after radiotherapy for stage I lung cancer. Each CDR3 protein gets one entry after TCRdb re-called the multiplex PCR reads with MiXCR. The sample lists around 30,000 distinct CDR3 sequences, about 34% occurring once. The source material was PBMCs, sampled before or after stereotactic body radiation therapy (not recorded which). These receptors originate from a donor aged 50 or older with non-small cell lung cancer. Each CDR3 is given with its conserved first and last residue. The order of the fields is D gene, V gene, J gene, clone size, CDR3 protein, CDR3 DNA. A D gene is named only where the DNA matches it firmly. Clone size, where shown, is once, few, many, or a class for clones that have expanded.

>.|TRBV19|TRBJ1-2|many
CASSLWTDGDGYTF
TGTGCCAGTAGTCTCTGGACGGACGGGGATGGCTACACCTTC
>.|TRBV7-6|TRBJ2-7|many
CASSLGPGYEQYF
TGTGCCAGCAGCTTAGGACCCGGCTACGAGCAGTACTTC
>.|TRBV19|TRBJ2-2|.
CASSRTGILSDTGELFF
TGTGCCAGTAGTAGAACAGGTATTTTGTCGGACACCGGGGAGCTGTTTTTT
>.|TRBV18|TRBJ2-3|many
CASSPSDGSTDTQYF
TGTGCCAGCTCACCTTCGGACGGAAGCACAGATACGCAGTATTTT
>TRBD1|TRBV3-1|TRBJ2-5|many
CASSLRGTGRTETQYF
TGTGCCAGCAGCCTCCGCGGGACAGGGAGAACGGAGACCCAGTACTTC
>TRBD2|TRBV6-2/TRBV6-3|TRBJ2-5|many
CASNLWGGGLQETQYF
TGTGCCAGCAACCTATGGGGCGGGGGGCTTCAAGAGACCCAGTACTTC
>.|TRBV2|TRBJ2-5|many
CASRKGTPSSQETQYF
TGTGCCAGCAGGAAAGGTACCCCCTCCTCCCAAGAGACCCAGTACTTC
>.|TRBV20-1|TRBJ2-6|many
CSARGPPGANVLTF
TGCAGTGCTAGGGGGCCCCCTGGGGCCAACGTCCTGACTTTC
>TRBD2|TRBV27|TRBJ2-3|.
CASSPKTTSGRGHF
TGTGCCAGCAGTCCCAAAACTACTAGCGGGCGTGGGCATTTT
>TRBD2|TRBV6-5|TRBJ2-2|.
CASSSRGGDYTVELFF
TGTGCCAGCAGTTCCCGCGGAGGGGACTACACCGTGGAGCTGTTTTTT
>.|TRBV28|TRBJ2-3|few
CASSSTGIPTDTQYF
TGTGCCAGCAGCTCCACAGGGATCCCCACAGATACGCAGTATTTT
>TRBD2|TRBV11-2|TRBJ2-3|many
CASSLDLTSGVLNTQYF
TGTGCCAGCAGCTTAGATCTGACTAGCGGGGTGTTAAATACGCAGTATTTT
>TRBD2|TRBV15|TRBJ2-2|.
CATSSISGGGPGELFF
TGTGCCACCAGCAGTATTAGCGGGGGGGGTCCCGGGGAGCTGTTTTTT
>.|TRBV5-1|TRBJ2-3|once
CASSSGHGVGDTQYF
TGCGCCAGCAGCTCAGGACATGGGGTGGGTGATACGCAGTATTTT
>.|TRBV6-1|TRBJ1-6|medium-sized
CASSEGAGEHSPLHF
TGTGCCAGCAGTGAAGGTGCAGGGGAGCACTCACCCCTCCACTTT
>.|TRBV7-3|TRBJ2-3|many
CASSPGGGVDTQYF
TGTGCCAGCAGCCCAGGGGGGGGAGTGGATACGCAGTATTTT
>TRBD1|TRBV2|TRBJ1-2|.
CASRLTGDTYGYTF
TGTGCCAGCAGACTAACAGGGGACACCTATGGCTACACCTTC
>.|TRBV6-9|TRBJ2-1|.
CASSSSGSHNEQFF
TGTGCCAGCAGTTCCAGCGGATCACACAATGAGCAGTTCTTC
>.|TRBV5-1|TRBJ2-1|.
CASIWGHRGRHNEQFF
TGCGCCAGCATCTGGGGGCATCGGGGGAGACACAATGAGCAGTTCTTC
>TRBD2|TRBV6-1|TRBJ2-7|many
CASSKAGLAGGEQYF
TGTGCCAGCAGTAAAGCGGGACTAGCGGGAGGCGAGCAGTACTTC
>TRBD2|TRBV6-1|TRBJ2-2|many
CASSLLAGDTGGLFF
TGTGCCAGCAGTCTTCTAGCGGGGGACACCGGGGGGCTGTTTTTT
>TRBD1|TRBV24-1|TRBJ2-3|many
CATSDAQGVTDTQYF
TGTGCCACCAGTGATGCGCAGGGGGTAACAGATACGCAGTATTTT
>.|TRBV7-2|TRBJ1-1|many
CASSLSEWSTEAFF
TGTGCCAGCAGCTTAAGTGAGTGGTCCACTGAAGCTTTCTTT
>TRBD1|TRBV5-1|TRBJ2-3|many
CASSGQGGTDTQYF
TGCGCCAGCAGCGGGCAGGGGGGCACAGATACGCAGTATTTT
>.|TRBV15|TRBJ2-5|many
CATSRDRGVAQETQYF
TGTGCCACCAGCAGAGATCGAGGGGTAGCCCAAGAGACCCAGTACTTC
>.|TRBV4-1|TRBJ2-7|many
CASSQDHYSYEQYF
TGCGCCAGCAGCCAAGATCACTACTCCTACGAGCAGTACTTC
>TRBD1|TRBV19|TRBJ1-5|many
CASSTGTGKNQPQHF
TGTGCCAGTAGTACCGGGACAGGGAAGAATCAGCCCCAGCATTTT
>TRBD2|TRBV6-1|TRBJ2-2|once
CASSESSGRGAGELFF
TGTGCCAGCAGTGAAAGTAGCGGGAGGGGCGCCGGGGAGCTGTTTTTT
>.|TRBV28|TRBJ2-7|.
CARSPPGRWHEQYF
TGTGCCAGAAGTCCGCCGGGTAGGTGGCACGAGCAGTACTTC